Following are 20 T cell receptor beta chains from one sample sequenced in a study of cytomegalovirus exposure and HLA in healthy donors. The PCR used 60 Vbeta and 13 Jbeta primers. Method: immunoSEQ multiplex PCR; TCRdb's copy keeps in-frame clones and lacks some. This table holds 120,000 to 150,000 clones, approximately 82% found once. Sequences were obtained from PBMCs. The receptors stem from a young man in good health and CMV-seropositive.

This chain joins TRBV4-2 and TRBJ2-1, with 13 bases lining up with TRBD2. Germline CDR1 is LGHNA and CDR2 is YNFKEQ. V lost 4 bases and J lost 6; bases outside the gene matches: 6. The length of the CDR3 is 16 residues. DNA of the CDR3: TGTGCCAGCAGCCCCTCGACTAGCGGGAGGATCAATGAGCAGTTCTTC. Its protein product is CASSPSTSGRINEQFF.

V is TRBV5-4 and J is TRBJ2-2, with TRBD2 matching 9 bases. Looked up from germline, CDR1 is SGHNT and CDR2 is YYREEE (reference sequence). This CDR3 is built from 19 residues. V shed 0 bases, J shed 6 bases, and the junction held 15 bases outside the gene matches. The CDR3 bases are TGTGCCAGCAGCTTGGGGGATTCGTTGCGGGAGGGCCTCGCCGGGGAGCTGTTTTTT. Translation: CASSLGDSLREGLAGELFF.

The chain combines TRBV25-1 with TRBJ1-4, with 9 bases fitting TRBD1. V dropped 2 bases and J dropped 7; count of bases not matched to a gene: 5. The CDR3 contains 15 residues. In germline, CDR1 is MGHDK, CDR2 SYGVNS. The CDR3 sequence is CASSEPGTGPEKLFF. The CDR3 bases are TGTGCCAGCAGTGAACCCGGGACAGGGCCTGAAAAACTGTTTTTT.

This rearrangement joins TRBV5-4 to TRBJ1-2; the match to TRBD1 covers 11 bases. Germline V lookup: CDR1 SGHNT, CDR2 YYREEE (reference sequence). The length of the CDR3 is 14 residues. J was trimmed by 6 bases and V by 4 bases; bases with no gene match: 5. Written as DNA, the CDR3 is TGTGCCAGCAGCGGCGGGACAGGGGGGGATGGCTACACCTTC. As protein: CASSGGTGGDGYTF.

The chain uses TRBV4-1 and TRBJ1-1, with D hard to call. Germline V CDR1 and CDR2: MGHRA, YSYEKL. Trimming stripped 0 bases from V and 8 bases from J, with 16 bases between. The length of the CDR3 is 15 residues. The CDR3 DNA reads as TGCGCCAGCAGCCAAGAAAGACTCCCCCGGATGGAAGCTTTCTTT. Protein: CASSQERLPRMEAFF.

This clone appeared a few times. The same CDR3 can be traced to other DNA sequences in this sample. The CDR3 region is CASSSYYEQYF. CDR3 DNA sequence: TGTGCCAGCAGTTCCTACTACGAGCAGTACTTC. This chain uses TRBV27 with TRBJ2-7, with D uncertain. There are 11 residues in the CDR3. V was trimmed by 4 bases and J by 3 bases, leaving 4 bases between them. Germline V CDR1 and CDR2: MNHEY, SMNVEV (reference sequence).

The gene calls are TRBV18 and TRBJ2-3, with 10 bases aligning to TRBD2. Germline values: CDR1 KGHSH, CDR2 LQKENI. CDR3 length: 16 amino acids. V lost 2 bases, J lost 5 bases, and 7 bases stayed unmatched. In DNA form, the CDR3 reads TGTGCCAGCTCACCATATTCTCGGACTAGCGGAGATACGCAGTATTTT. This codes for CASSPYSRTSGDTQYF.

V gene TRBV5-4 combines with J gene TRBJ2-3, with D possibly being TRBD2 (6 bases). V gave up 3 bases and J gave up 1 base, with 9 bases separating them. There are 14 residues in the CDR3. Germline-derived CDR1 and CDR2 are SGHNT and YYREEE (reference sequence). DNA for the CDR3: TGTGCCAGCAGCTCATTAGCGGGCACAGATACGCAGTATTTT. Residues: CASSSLAGTDTQYF.

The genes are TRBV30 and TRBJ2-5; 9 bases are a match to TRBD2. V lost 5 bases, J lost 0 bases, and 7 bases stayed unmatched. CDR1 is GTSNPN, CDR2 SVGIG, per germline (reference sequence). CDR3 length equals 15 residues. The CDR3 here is CAWETSGMYQETQYF. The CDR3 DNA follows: TGTGCCTGGGAGACTAGCGGAATGTACCAAGAGACCCAGTACTTC. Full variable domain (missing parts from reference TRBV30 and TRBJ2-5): SQTIHQWPATLVQPVGSPLSLECTVEGTSNPNLYWYRQAAGRGLQLLFYSVGIGQISSEVPQNLSASRPQDRQFILSSKKLLLSDSGFYLCAWETSGMYQETQYFGPGTRLLVL.

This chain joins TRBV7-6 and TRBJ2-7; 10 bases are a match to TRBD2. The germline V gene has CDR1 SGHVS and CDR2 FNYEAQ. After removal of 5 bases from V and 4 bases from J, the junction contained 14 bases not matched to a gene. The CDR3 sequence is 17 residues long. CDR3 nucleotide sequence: TGTGCCAGCAGCCCCGGGCTAGCGGGAGATTCAGGGTACGAGCAGTACTTC. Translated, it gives CASSPGLAGDSGYEQYF.

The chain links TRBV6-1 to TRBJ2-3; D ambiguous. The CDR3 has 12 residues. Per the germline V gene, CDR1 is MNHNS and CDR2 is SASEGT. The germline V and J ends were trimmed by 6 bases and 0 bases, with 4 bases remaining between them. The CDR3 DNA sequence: TGTGCCAGCAGGGCTAGCACAGATACGCAGTATTTT. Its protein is CASRASTDTQYF.

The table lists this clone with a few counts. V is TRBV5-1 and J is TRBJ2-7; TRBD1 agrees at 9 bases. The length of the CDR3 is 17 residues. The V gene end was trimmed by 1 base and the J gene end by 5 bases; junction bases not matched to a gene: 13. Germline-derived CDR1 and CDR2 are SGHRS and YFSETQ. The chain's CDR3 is CASSLSPQGAYNDEQYF. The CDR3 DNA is TGCGCCAGCAGCTTGAGTCCACAGGGGGCATATAATGACGAGCAGTACTTC.

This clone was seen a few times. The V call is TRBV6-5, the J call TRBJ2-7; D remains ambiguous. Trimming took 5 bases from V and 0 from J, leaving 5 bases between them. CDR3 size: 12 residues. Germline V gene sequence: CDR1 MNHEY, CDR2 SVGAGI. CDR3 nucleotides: TGTGCCAGCAGTGTCAGCTCCTACGAGCAGTACTTC. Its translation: CASSVSSYEQYF.

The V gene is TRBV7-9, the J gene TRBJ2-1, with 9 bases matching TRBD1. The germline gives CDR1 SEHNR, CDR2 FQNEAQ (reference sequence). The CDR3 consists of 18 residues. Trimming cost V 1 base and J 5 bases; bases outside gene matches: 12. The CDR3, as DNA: TGTGCCAGCAGCTTAGTCGGGACAGGGTTAGATTTCAACAATGAGCAGTTCTTC. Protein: CASSLVGTGLDFNNEQFF.

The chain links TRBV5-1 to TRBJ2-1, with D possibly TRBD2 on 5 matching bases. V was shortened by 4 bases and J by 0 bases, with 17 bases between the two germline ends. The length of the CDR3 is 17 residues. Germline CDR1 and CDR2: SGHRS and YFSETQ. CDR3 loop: CASSPFTPGSSYNEQFF. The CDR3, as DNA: TGCGCCAGCAGCCCCTTTACCCCGGGGAGCTCCTACAATGAGCAGTTCTTC.

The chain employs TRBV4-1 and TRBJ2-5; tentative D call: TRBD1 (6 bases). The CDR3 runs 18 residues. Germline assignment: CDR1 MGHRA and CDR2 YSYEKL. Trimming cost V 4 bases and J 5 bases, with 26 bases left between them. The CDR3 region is CASSPFFRDTGSRETQYF. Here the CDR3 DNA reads TGCGCCAGCAGCCCGTTCTTCCGGGACACAGGGAGTAGGGAGACCCAGTACTTC.

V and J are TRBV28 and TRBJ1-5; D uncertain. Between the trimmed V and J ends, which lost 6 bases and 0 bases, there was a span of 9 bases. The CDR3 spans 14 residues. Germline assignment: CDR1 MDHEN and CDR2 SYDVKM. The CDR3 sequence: CASSPDTSNQPQHF. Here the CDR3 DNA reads TGTGCCAGCAGCCCTGACACTAGCAATCAGCCCCAGCATTTT.

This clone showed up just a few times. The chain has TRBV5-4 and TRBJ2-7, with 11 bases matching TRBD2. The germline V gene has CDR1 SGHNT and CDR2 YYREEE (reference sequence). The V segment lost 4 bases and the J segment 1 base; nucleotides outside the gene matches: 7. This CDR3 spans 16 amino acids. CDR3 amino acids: CASSPSTSGRSYEQYF. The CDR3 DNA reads TGTGCCAGCAGCCCGTCTACTAGCGGGAGATCCTACGAGCAGTACTTC.

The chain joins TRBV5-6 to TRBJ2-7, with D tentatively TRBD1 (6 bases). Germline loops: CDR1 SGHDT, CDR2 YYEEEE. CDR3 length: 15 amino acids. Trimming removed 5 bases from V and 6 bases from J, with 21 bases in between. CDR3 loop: CASSDNRVEVAEQYF. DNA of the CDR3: TGTGCCAGCAGTGATAACAGGGTCGAGGTGGCCGAGCAGTACTTC.

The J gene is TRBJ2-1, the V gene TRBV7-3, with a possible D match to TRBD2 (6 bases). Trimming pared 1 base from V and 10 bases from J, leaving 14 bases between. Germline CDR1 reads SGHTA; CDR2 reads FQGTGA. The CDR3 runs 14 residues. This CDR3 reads CASSLMTSDEEQFF. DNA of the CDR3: TGTGCCAGCAGCTTAATGACTAGTGACGAAGAGCAGTTCTTC.